The 21 T cell receptor beta chains in this list originate from one sample, sequenced in a study of tumor-infiltrating lymphocytes in primary liver carcinoma. With 500 ng total RNA as template and a constant-region primer, TCR beta cDNA was made. Nested multiplex PCR, run for three rounds with slightly modified ARM-PCR, yielded TCR beta libraries. Running 10 cycles apiece, the first two PCR rounds relied on TRBV1-TRBV30 forward primers together with a C-beta reverse primer. Using its own MiXCR run on the multiplex PCR reads, TCRdb lists one record per CDR3 protein. The table includes roughly 80,000 distinct CDR3 sequences, 65% to 75% detected once. For each extraction, RNA and DNA were obtained together from roughly 20-30 mg of unsorted bulk tissue. Input material: liver tumor tissue from sampling region 4. Regarding subset: tumor region T4, right-lateral pole. The receptor set was obtained from a woman aged 55-69 years with primary liver carcinoma and hepatitis B virus infection.

Turning to this clonotype: The CDR3 does not close with the conserved phenylalanine or tryptophan, likely indicating a read error. The chain has TRBV4-1 and TRBJ2-7; D not resolved. This CDR3 contains 15 residues. Germline CDR1 and CDR2: MGHRA and YSYEKL. V shed 7 bases and J shed 4 bases, with 20 bases lying between them. The CDR3 DNA sequence: TGCGCCAGCACCCAGTCTAACCGGAGAAATTACGAGCAGTACCTC. Translation: CASTQSNRRNYEQYL.

This clonotype was seen just once. The genes are TRBV29-1 and TRBJ1-2; D unresolved. The germline V and J ends were trimmed by 8 bases and 4 bases, with 17 bases remaining between them. The CDR3 is made up of 13 amino acids. From germline, CDR1 is SQVTM and CDR2 ANQGSEA. The CDR3 is CSIALGSLYGYTF. CDR3 coding DNA: TGCAGCATTGCCTTGGGCAGTCTCTATGGCTACACCTTC.

Of note for this clonotype: A junction end diverges from the germline sequence, so it may reflect a read error. V and J are TRBV7-8 and TRBJ1-5, with TRBD1 as a possible D gene (6 bases). There are 16 residues in the CDR3. The germline V gene has CDR1 SGHVS and CDR2 FQNEAQ. Here the CDR3 reads CASSPSSRQAVQPQHF. CDR3 bases: TGTGCCAGCAGCCCATCTAGTCGACAGGCAGTACAGCCCCAGCACTTT.

Concerning this clonotype: Being one base from a much bigger clone, this may be a read error. The rearrangement joins TRBV28 to TRBJ2-5; TRBD1 matches at 8 bases. CDR1 MDHEN and CDR2 SYDVKM come from the germline V gene. Trimming cost V 4 bases and J 1 base; bases outside gene matches: 11. The CDR3 has 17 residues. CDR3: CASSWDRWGPTQETQYF. CDR3 DNA sequence: TGTGCCAGCAGTTGGGACAGGTGGGGCCCAACCCAAGAGACCCAGTACTTC.

The table lists this clonotype with a count of one. CDR3 amino acids: CASIAGGFIEQFF. The DNA for the CDR3 is TGTGCCAGCATTGCCGGGGGCTTCATTGAGCAGTTCTTC. The chain employs TRBV11-2 and TRBJ2-1, with D perhaps TRBD1 or TRBD2 (6 bases each). The V end was cut by 7 bases, the J end by 9 bases, with 16 bases between. The germline V gene encodes CDR1 SGHAT and CDR2 FQNNGV. This CDR3 has 13 residues.

This clonotype came up once. This rearrangement joins TRBV6-6 to TRBJ1-2, with 8 positions matching TRBD1. The CDR3 contains 15 residues. J gave up 1 base and V 4 bases, and 5 bases lay outside the gene matches. The germline gives CDR1 MNHNY, CDR2 SVGAGI (reference sequence). The CDR3 region is CASSSRTGYNYGYTF. The CDR3 DNA reads as TGTGCCAGCAGTTCACGGACAGGGTATAACTATGGCTACACCTTC.

This clonotype was recorded at least ten times. Written as DNA, the CDR3 is TGTGCCAGCAGTCGCCTTACCAGACAAGGCACAGCTTTCTTT. Translation: CASSRLTRQGTAFF. The chain joins TRBV6-5 to TRBJ1-1; D call uncertain. Trimming cost V 5 bases and J 10 bases, with 20 bases left between them. Germline V lookup: CDR1 MNHEY, CDR2 SVGAGI. The CDR3 length is 14 residues.

The CDR3 coding sequence is TGTGCCAGCAGATGGGACAGGAGGAATTCACCCAACCACTTT. It translates to CASRWDRRNSPNHF. The rearrangement uses TRBV28 and TRBJ1-6, with 8 positions matching TRBD1. From germline, CDR1 is MDHEN and CDR2 SYDVKM. Unmatched junction bases numbered 16, after V lost 6 bases and J lost 18 bases. There are 14 residues in the CDR3.

Regarding this clonotype: The germline gene is not matched at one end of the junction; a read error may be the cause. In nucleotides, the CDR3 is TGCAGCGTTGAAGGGCGCCTAACGGGTCTTGGAGATACGCGGTATTTT. It specifies CSVEGRLTGLGDTRYF. The chain has TRBV29-1 and TRBJ2-3; D is unresolved. Germline CDR1 is SQVTM and CDR2 is ANQGSEA. The CDR3 contains 16 residues.

Worth noting for this clonotype: At one of its ends the junction is not consistent with the germline gene, which may arise from a read error. This chain uses TRBV29-1 with TRBJ2-3; 7 nucleotides line up with TRBD1. The CDR3 totals 13 residues. CDR1 is SQVTM, CDR2 ANQGSEA, per germline. CDR3 residues: CSVGHKGADTQYF. In DNA form, the CDR3 reads TGCAGCGTTGGGCATAAGGGGGCAGATACACAGTATTTT.

The rearrangement uses TRBV9 and TRBJ2-1, with D perhaps TRBD1 or TRBD2 (5 bases each). V was trimmed by 0 bases and J by 4 bases, leaving 17 bases between them. The CDR3 extends over 17 amino acids. Per germline, CDR1 SGDLS and CDR2 YYNGEE. CDR3 sequence: CASSVGVGSGGYNEQFF. The DNA of the CDR3 is TGTGCCAGCAGCGTAGGCGTTGGGAGTGGGGGTTACAATGAGCAGTTCTTC.

The V and J genes are TRBV10-3 and TRBJ2-7; 7 bases map to TRBD2. The V and J ends lost 8 bases and 3 bases, in that order; junction bases with no gene match: 19. Germline V gene data show CDR1 as ENHRY and CDR2 as SYGVKD. The CDR3 extends over 17 amino acids. Here the CDR3 reads CAIGDHRRTRGNYEQYF. Here the CDR3 DNA reads TGTGCCATCGGCGACCATAGGCGGACTAGAGGGAACTACGAGCAGTACTTC.

The sample holds a few counts of this clonotype. This sequence may be a read error, since a much larger clone differs from it by one base. The chain combines TRBV7-9 with TRBJ2-5; 8 nucleotides align to TRBD1. The CDR3 covers 14 residues. Germline CDR1 SEHNR, CDR2 FQNEAQ (reference sequence). The CDR3 DNA is TGTGTCAGCAGTCCCGGGACAGGCCAAGAGACCCAGTACTTC. Amino acid sequence: CVSSPGTGQETQYF.

Details on this clonotype: A junction boundary mismatches the germline segment, possibly from a read error. V is TRBV11-2 and J is TRBJ2-7; 7 nucleotides line up with TRBD2. The CDR3 covers 14 residues. Germline lookup yields CDR1 SGHAT and CDR2 FQNNGV. CDR3 protein: CVSSFGGVPYEQYF. Written as DNA, the CDR3 is TGTGTCAGCAGCTTTGGGGGGGTTCCCTACGAGCAGTACTTC.

V and J are TRBV6-1 and TRBJ2-7; D perhaps matches TRBD2 (6 bases). CDR3 length: 17 amino acids. CDR1 and CDR2 (germline): MNHNS, SASEGT. V was trimmed by 4 bases and J by 4 bases, leaving 23 bases between them. CDR3 sequence: CASSGVAGGESLYEQYF. The CDR3 bases are TGTGCCAGCAGTGGAGTGGCCGGGGGAGAGTCCTTGTACGAGCAGTACTTC.

The CDR3 region has the DNA TGCGCCAGCAGTGAGTCGAGAAGCGGGCGGGATGAGCAGTTCTTC. This sequence encodes CASSESRSGRDEQFF. The gene calls are TRBV10-1 and TRBJ2-1; a weak D match, TRBD2 (6 bases). This CDR3 has 15 amino acids. V shed 0 bases and J shed 8 bases, with 14 bases lying between them. Germline V gives CDR1 WNHNN, CDR2 SYGVQD (reference sequence).

The rearrangement joins TRBV6-5 to TRBJ1-1, with D possibly TRBD1 on 6 matching bases. The germline V gene has CDR1 MNHEY and CDR2 SVGAGI. The CDR3 sequence is 16 residues long. V was clipped by 7 bases and J by 3 bases, with 21 bases between them. CDR3: CASTIRPGHLDTEAFF. The CDR3 bases are TGTGCCAGCACTATAAGACCGGGACATTTGGACACTGAAGCTTTCTTT.

The chain is built from TRBV11-2 and TRBJ1-4; D perhaps matches TRBD1 (6 bases). V was clipped by 0 bases and J by 4 bases, with 9 bases between them. Per germline, CDR1 SGHAT and CDR2 FQNNGV. This CDR3 is built from 15 residues. The CDR3 DNA sequence: TGTGCCAGCAGCTTAGAGGGGGGCGATAATGAAAAACTGTTTTTT. It is translated as CASSLEGGDNEKLFF.

The sample holds a few counts of this clonotype. It may be a read error: a sequence one base away is much more abundant. The CDR3 is CASSDGTSRSNEQFF. CDR3 in DNA: TGTGCCAGCAGTGACGGGACTAGCAGGAGCAATGAGCAGTTCTTC. The V and J genes are TRBV6-4 and TRBJ2-1; TRBD2 agrees at 9 bases. V gave up 2 bases and J gave up 6 bases; unmatched junction bases: 5. CDR1 is MRHNA and CDR2 is SNTAGT in the germline V gene. The CDR3 is 15 amino acids.

Turning to this clonotype: Given the absence of the conserved phenylalanine or tryptophan at the CDR3 end, a read error is likely. This sequence joins TRBV29-1 and TRBJ2-4; tentatively, D is TRBD1 or TRBD2 (6 bases each). CDR3 size: 12 residues. V was shortened by 8 bases and J by 9 bases, with 17 bases between the two germline ends. Germline V gene lookup returns CDR1 SQVTM and CDR2 ANQGSEA. CDR3 DNA: TGCAGCATTAGGACAGCGCGGGGCATTCAGTACCTC. Translated: CSIRTARGIQYL.

Turning to this clonotype: One end of the junction is discordant with germline, which a read error may explain. The chain links TRBV12-3 or TRBV12-4 to TRBJ2-1, with 8 positions matching TRBD2. The CDR3 length is 14 residues. This chain's CDR3 is CASRGSGSYSERFF. CDR3 coding DNA: TGTGCCAGCAGAGGGAGCGGGAGCTACAGTGAGCGGTTCTTC.